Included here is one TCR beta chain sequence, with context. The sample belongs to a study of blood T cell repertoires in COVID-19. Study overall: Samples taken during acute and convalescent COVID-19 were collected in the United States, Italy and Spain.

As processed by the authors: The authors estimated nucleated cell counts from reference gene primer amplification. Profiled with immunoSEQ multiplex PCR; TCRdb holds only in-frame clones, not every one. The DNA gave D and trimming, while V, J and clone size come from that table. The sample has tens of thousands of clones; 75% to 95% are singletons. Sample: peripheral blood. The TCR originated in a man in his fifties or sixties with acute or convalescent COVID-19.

The CDR3 sequence: CASSAGTEYGYTF. The CDR3 DNA is TGTGCCAGCAGCGCAGGGACAGAATATGGCTACACCTTC. The chain couples TRBV6-4 to TRBJ1-2; 7 nucleotides match TRBD1. The CDR3 is made up of 13 amino acids. Trimming cost V 6 bases and J 5 bases; bases outside gene matches: 6. In germline, CDR1 is MRHNA, CDR2 SNTAGT.